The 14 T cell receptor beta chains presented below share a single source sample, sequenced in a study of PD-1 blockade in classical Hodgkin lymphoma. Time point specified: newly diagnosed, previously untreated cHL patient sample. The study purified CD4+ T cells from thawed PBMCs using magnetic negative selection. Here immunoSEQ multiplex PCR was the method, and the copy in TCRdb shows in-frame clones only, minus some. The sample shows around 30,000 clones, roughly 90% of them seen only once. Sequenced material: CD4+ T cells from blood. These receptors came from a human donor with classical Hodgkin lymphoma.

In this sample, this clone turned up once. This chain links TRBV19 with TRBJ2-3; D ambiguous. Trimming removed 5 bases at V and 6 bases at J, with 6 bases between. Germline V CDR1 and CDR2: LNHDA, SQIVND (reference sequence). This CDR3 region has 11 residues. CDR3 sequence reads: CASSFYDTQYF. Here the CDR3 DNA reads TGTGCCAGTAGTTTCTACGATACGCAGTATTTT. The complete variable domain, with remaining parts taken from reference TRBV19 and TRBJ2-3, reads DGGITQSPKYLFRKEGQNVTLSCEQNLNHDAMYWYRQDPGQGLRLIYYSQIVNDFQKGDIAEGYSVSREKKESFPLTVTSAQKNPTAFYLCASSFYDTQYFGPGTRLTVL.

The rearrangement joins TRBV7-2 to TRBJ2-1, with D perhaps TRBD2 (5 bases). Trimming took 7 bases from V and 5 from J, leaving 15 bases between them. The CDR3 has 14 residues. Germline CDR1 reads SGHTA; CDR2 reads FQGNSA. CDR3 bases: TGTGCCAGCACCCCCTACGGGGAAAACAATGAGCAGTTCTTC. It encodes CASTPYGENNEQFF. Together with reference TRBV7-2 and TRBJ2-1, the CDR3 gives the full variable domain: GAGVSQSPSNKVTEKGKDVELRCDPISGHTALYWYRQSLGQGLEFLIYFQGNSAPDKSGLPSDRFSAERTGGSVSTLTIQRTQQEDSAVYLCASTPYGENNEQFFGPGTRLTVL.

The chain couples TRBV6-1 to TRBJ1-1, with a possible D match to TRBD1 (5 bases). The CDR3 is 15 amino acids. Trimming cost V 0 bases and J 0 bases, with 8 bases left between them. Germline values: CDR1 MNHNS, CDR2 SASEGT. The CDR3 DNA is TGTGCCAGCAGTGAAGCTTGGGGGATGAACACTGAAGCTTTCTTT. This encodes CASSEAWGMNTEAFF.

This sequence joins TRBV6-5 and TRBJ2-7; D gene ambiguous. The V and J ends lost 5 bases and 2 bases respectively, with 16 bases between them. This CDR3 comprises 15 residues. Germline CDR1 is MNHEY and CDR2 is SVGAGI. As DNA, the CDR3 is TGTGCCAGCAGTACCCAAACCGGGCCTCCCTACGAGCAGTACTTC. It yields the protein CASSTQTGPPYEQYF.

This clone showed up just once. The CDR3 is CASTRGGSSVEQYF. In DNA form, the CDR3 reads TGTGCCAGCACACGAGGGGGGAGCTCGGTAGAGCAGTACTTC. The chain combines TRBV28 with TRBJ2-7, with D tentatively TRBD1 or TRBD2 (6 bases each). Germline V gene data show CDR1 as MDHEN and CDR2 as SYDVKM. The V end was cut by 7 bases, the J end by 7 bases, with 20 bases between. The CDR3 covers 14 residues.

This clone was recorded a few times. The CDR3 DNA sequence: TGTGCCAGCAGTCCATCATCAGGGGTGTATGGCTACACCTTC. Translation: CASSPSSGVYGYTF. The rearrangement uses TRBV28 and TRBJ1-2; weak D call: TRBD1 (6 bases). Germline V lookup: CDR1 MDHEN, CDR2 SYDVKM. This CDR3 region has 14 residues. V lost 5 bases to trimming and J lost 5 bases, with 15 bases between them.

CDR3 nucleotides: TGCGCCAGCAGCTTGGGCCTAGCGGGAGTCGGCACAGATACGCAGTATTTT. Translating gives CASSLGLAGVGTDTQYF. The chain has TRBV5-1 and TRBJ2-3; 10 bases are shared with TRBD2. CDR3 length: 17 residues. The germline V gene has CDR1 SGHRS and CDR2 YFSETQ. V shed 0 bases and J 1 base; nucleotides not matched to a gene: 5.

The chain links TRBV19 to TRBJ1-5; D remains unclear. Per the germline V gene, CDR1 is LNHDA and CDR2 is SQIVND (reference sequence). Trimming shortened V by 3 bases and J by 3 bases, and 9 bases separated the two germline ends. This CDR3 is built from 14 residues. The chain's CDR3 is CASSIWQDNQPQHF. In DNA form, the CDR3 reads TGTGCCAGTAGTATCTGGCAGGACAATCAGCCCCAGCATTTT.

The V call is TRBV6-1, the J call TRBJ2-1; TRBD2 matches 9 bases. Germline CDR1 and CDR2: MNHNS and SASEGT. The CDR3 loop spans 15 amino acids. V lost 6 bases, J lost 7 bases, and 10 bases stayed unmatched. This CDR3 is CASRGGLAGTNEQFF. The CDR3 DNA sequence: TGTGCCAGCAGGGGGGGCCTAGCGGGGACGAATGAGCAGTTCTTC.

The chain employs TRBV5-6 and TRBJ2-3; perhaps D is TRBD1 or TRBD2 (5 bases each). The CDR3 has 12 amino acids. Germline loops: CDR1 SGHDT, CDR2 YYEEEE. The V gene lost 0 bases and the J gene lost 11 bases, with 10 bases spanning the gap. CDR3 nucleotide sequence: TGTGCCAGCAGCTTGGGGCATGGGGGGCAGTATTTT. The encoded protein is CASSLGHGGQYF.

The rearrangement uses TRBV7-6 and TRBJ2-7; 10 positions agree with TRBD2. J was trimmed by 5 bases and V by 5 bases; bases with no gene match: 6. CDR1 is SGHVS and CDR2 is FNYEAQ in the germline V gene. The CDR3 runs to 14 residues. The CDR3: CASSQLAGVDEQYF. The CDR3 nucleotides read TGTGCCAGCAGCCAGCTAGCGGGAGTTGACGAGCAGTACTTC. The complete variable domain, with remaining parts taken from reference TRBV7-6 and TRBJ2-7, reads GAGVSQSPRYKVTKRGQDVALRCDPISGHVSLYWYRQALGQGPEFLTYFNYEAQQDKSGLPNDRFSAERPEGSISTLTIQRTEQRDSAMYRCASSQLAGVDEQYFGPGTRLTVT.

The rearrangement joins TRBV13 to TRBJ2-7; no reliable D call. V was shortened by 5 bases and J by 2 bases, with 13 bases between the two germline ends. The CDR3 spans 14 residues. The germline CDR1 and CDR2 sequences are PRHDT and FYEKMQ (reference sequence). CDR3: CASSPRWGTYEQYF. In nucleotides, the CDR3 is TGTGCCAGCAGCCCCCGGTGGGGTACCTACGAGCAGTACTTC. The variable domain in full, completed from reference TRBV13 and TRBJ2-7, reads AAGVIQSPRHLIKEKRETATLKCYPIPRHDTVYWYQQGPGQDPQFLISFYEKMQSDKGSIPDRFSAQQFSDYHSELNMSSLELGDSALYFCASSPRWGTYEQYFGPGTRLTVT.

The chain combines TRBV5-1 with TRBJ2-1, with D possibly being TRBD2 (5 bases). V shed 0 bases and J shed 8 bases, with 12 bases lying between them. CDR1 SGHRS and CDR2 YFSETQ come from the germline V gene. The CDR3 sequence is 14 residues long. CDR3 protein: CASSLDTVRDEQFF. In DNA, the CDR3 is TGCGCCAGCAGCTTGGATACGGTGAGGGATGAGCAGTTCTTC.

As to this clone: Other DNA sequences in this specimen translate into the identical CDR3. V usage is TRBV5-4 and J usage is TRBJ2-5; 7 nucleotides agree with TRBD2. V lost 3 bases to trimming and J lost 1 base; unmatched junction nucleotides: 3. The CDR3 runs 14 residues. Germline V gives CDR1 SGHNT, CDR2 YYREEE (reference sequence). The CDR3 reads CASSSGGVQETQYF. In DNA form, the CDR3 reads TGTGCCAGCAGCTCGGGGGGAGTCCAAGAGACCCAGTACTTC.